This section outlines one T cell receptor beta chain sequence together with its context. Only in-frame clones appear in the TCRdb table, and some are missing; sequencing was by immunoSEQ multiplex PCR. The table records under 95,000 clones, 94% of them present only once. Germline CDR1 reads WSHSY; CDR2 reads SAAADI. V gave up 2 bases and J gave up 10 bases; unmatched junction bases: 7. The CDR3 loop spans 14 amino acids. This specimen belongs to a study of T cell changes during pregnancy in multiple sclerosis. The source was peripheral blood, collected in the second trimester of pregnancy. The source of this sequence is a female donor in good health, enrolled as a control in a pregnancy study. The genes are TRBV10-2 and TRBJ2-1; the match to TRBD2 covers 8 bases. Here the CDR3 DNA reads TGCGCCAGCAGTGAGCAGCGGGAGTGGTCCGAGCAGTTCTTC. Translated: CASSEQREWSEQFF.